One and the same sample provided the 13 T cell receptor beta chains below, sequenced in a study of blood T cell repertoires in COVID-19 (dated by TCRdb to 2020 to 2021). The protocol used for the library was the immunoSEQ multiplex PCR assay. TCRdb mirrors the immuneACCESS table, restricted to in-frame sequences. Some clones are absent from its copies; in checked studies, under half trace to an unresolved V gene, and the reason for the others is unknown. For this sample the table gives approximately 260,000 clones, of which 75% to 95% were detected only once. The ten largest clonotypes hold under 2.5% of the sample. The sample consisted of PBMCs or T cells enriched from blood (not recorded which). Receptors were obtained from a woman under 30 who had recovered from COVID-19.

The chain links TRBV28 to TRBJ2-7; 10 bases line up with TRBD2. Looked up from germline, CDR1 is MDHEN and CDR2 is SYDVKM. The CDR3 is 14 amino acids. The J segment lost 4 bases and the V segment lost 5 bases, leaving 5 bases of the junction unmatched. The CDR3 protein is CASSRASGSYEQYF. DNA of the CDR3: TGTGCCAGCAGTAGGGCTAGCGGGAGTTACGAGCAGTACTTC.

The V call is TRBV7-9, the J call TRBJ2-1, with 10 bases that match TRBD2. The germline gives CDR1 SEHNR, CDR2 FQNEAQ (reference sequence). V lost 6 bases, J lost 5 bases, and 7 bases stayed unmatched. CDR3 length: 15 amino acids. The CDR3 sequence is CASRAPSGGDNEQFF. DNA for the CDR3: TGTGCCAGCAGAGCCCCTAGCGGGGGCGACAATGAGCAGTTCTTC.

The V and J genes are TRBV28 and TRBJ2-7, with D tentatively TRBD2 (6 bases). This CDR3 contains 14 residues. V was cut by 10 bases and J by 0 bases, with 16 bases left in between. From germline, CDR1 is MDHEN and CDR2 SYDVKM. CDR3 nucleotides: TGTGCCACACGACGGGGGACGGGCTCCTACGAGCAGTACTTC. As protein: CATRRGTGSYEQYF.

The rearrangement joins TRBV6-5 to TRBJ1-2, with D perhaps matching TRBD1 (6 bases). Trimming removed 6 bases from V and 5 bases from J, with 16 bases in between. The germline V gene has CDR1 MNHEY and CDR2 SVGAGI. The CDR3 runs to 14 residues. As DNA, the CDR3 is TGTGCCAGCAGAATACCACAGGGCACTTATGGCTACACCTTC. Translated, it gives CASRIPQGTYGYTF.

CDR3 loop: CASSHSSGGVVEKTQYF. The DNA of the CDR3 is TGTGCCAGCAGCCACAGTAGCGGGGGGGTGGTGGAAAAGACCCAGTACTTC. J is TRBJ2-5 and V is TRBV2, with 11 nucleotides matching TRBD2. From germline, CDR1 is SNHLY and CDR2 FYNNEI. Trimming removed 6 bases from V and 6 bases from J; junction bases left unmatched: 15. This CDR3 region has 17 residues.

V is TRBV19 and J is TRBJ2-7, with TRBD1 matching 7 bases. The V and J ends lost 1 base and 2 bases, in that order; junction bases with no gene match: 11. Germline loops: CDR1 LNHDA, CDR2 SQIVND (reference sequence). The CDR3 length is 17 residues. CDR3: CASSIGGYRDRTYEQYF. The CDR3 nucleotides are TGTGCCAGTAGTATAGGGGGATACAGGGACAGAACCTACGAGCAGTACTTC.

The rearrangement joins TRBV24-1 to TRBJ1-4; D might be TRBD1 (6 bases). V was trimmed by 9 bases and J by 7 bases, leaving 14 bases between them. This CDR3 comprises 13 residues. The V gene's germline CDR1 is KGHDR and CDR2 SFDVKD. Written as DNA, the CDR3 is TGTGCCACCGCGGACAGTAAAGGTGAAAAACTGTTTTTT. As protein: CATADSKGEKLFF.

For this clone: The junction departs from germline at one end; a sequencing error may be responsible. The rearrangement joins TRBV18 to TRBJ1-2; tentative D call: TRBD1 (6 bases). This CDR3 comprises 14 residues. CDR1 and CDR2 (germline): KGHSH, LQKENI. This CDR3 is CASSPYGTRYDYTF. The CDR3 nucleotides read TGTGCCAGCTCACCATACGGGACACGGTATGACTACACCTTC.

V usage is TRBV7-9 and J usage is TRBJ1-1; a weak D match, TRBD1 (6 bases). CDR3 length: 14 residues. Trimming took 6 bases from V and 1 from J, leaving 12 bases between them. Germline V gene sequence: CDR1 SEHNR, CDR2 FQNEAQ (reference sequence). CDR3 bases: TGTGCCAGCAGTCCACAGGGAAAGAACACTGAAGCTTTCTTT. Amino acid sequence: CASSPQGKNTEAFF.

This chain links TRBV7-9 with TRBJ1-5; possibly TRBD1 for D (6 bases). This CDR3 spans 14 amino acids. CDR1 is SEHNR, CDR2 FQNEAQ, per germline (reference sequence). V lost 4 bases to trimming and J lost 6 bases, with 13 bases between them. The CDR3 region is CASSSDSPFQPQHF. CDR3 bases: TGTGCCAGCAGCTCGGACAGCCCGTTTCAGCCCCAGCATTTT.

The V gene is TRBV29-1, the J gene TRBJ2-5; 8 positions agree with TRBD1. CDR1 SQVTM and CDR2 ANQGSEA come from the germline V gene. CDR3 length: 13 amino acids. The ends lost 3 bases at V and 5 bases at J; junction bases unmatched: 5. The CDR3 sequence is CSVDGQGGETQYF. In nucleotides, the CDR3 is TGCAGCGTTGATGGACAGGGCGGGGAGACCCAGTACTTC.

Here the CDR3 DNA reads TGTGCCACCAGCAGTGGGCAGACCTTGAACACTGAAGCTTTCTTT. The encoded protein is CATSSGQTLNTEAFF. V gene TRBV15 combines with J gene TRBJ1-1; no clear D. Germline V gene lookup returns CDR1 LNHNV and CDR2 YYDKDF (reference sequence). V gave up 3 bases and J gave up 0 bases, with 11 bases separating them. There are 15 residues in the CDR3.

The chain has TRBV5-1 and TRBJ1-1, with TRBD1 as a possible D gene (6 bases). Per the germline V gene, CDR1 is SGHRS and CDR2 is YFSETQ. There are 17 residues in the CDR3. V dropped 1 base and J dropped 5 bases, with 21 bases sitting between them. For the CDR3, the DNA is TGCGCCAGCAGCTTGACCATGACAGGCGGGCTAAGGACTGAAGCTTTCTTT. The encoded protein is CASSLTMTGGLRTEAFF.